This T cell receptor beta chain is from a study of T-cell reconstitution after alpha-beta-depleted transplantation in children. Unique molecular identifiers were used to barcode this TCRbeta library. TCRdb reanalysed the PCR reads using MiXCR and keeps one entry per CDR3 protein. The repertoire includes a few hundred thousand distinct CDR3 sequences, 10% to 15% of them detected once, and around 4% sits in the top ten. Looked up from germline, CDR1 is MNHEY and CDR2 is SVGEGT. The CDR3 runs 13 residues. On this clonotype: At one end the junction does not follow the germline gene, possibly because of a read error.

The input for sequencing was PBMCs, taken from the stem cell graft. The rearrangement uses TRBV6-2 or TRBV6-3 and TRBJ2-2; D gene ambiguous. The receptor was derived from a human donor who donated a stem cell graft to a child with Fanconi anemia. CDR3 loop: CASSDSVAGELFF. The CDR3 nucleotides read TGTGCCAGCAGTGACTCAGTGGCCGGGGAGCTGTTTTTT.